The rows below give T cell receptor beta chains drawn from one sample of a study of T cell responses to AZD1222 COVID-19 vaccine. Method: immunoSEQ multiplex PCR; TCRdb's copy keeps in-frame clones and lacks some. The table has roughly 96,000 clones, 88% seen once. This specimen consisted of peripheral blood, obtained on day 0 of AZD1222 vaccination. These TCRs come from an adult in good health. Each CDR3 is given with its conserved first and last residue. D genes are given only for firm matches. Some rows have no size entry. The others give once, few or many, or a class for an expanded clone.

D gene,J gene,clone size,V gene,CDR3 DNA,CDR3 protein
TRBD2,TRBJ2-7,NA,TRBV14,TGTGCCAGCAGCCCACTCCGGGGGGCCACTAGCGGGGTGACCTACGAGCAGTACTTC,CASSPLRGATSGVTYEQYF
NA,TRBJ2-1,NA,TRBV18,TGTGCCAGCTCACCACTAGGACAGCCTGAGCAGTTCTTC,CASSPLGQPEQFF
TRBD2,TRBJ2-3,NA,TRBV6-1,TGTGCCAGCAGTGAAGTTTACCAGCGGGAATCGCAGTATTTT,CASSEVYQRESQYF
NA,TRBJ1-6,NA,TRBV14,TGTGCCAGCAGCCATGGAGGTGTTGATTCACCCCTCCACTTT,CASSHGGVDSPLHF
TRBD1,TRBJ2-7,NA,TRBV5-6,TGTGCCAGCAGCCTGACAGGGAGATTTGGTGTCGAGCAGTACTTC,CASSLTGRFGVEQYF
TRBD1,TRBJ2-5,NA,TRBV28,TGTGCCAGCAGTTTCCCCGGGACAGGGGGAGAGACCCAGTACTTC,CASSFPGTGGETQYF
TRBD2,TRBJ2-1,NA,TRBV29-1,TGCAGCTGGTCGGTGGCGGGAGACTACTACAATGAGCAGTTCTTC,CSWSVAGDYYNEQFF
NA,TRBJ1-3,once,TRBV28,TGTGCCAGGGGGAAATACAGGCCTTACTCTGGAAACACCATATATTTT,CARGKYRPYSGNTIYF
NA,TRBJ2-5,once,TRBV30,TGTGCCTGGAGACAGGGTTTTGGCCAAGAGACCCAGTACTTC,CAWRQGFGQETQYF
NA,TRBJ2-7,NA,TRBV3-1/TRBV3-2,TGTGCCAGCAGCCAAGAACAGGGATATAGCGAGCAGTACTTC,CASSQEQGYSEQYF
NA,TRBJ2-1,once,TRBV7-3,TGTGCCAGCAGCTTAGTTCACGGGACTCCAGGGTCCTACAATGAGCAGTTCTTC,CASSLVHGTPGSYNEQFF
TRBD1,TRBJ2-7,NA,TRBV27,TGTGCCAGCAGGGGACAGGGATTTAACCTACGTGAGCAGTACTTC,CASRGQGFNLREQYF
TRBD1,TRBJ1-4,NA,TRBV7-6,TGTGCCAGCAGCTTAGCACCGGGACAGGGGGCTAAAAAACTGTTTTTT,CASSLAPGQGAKKLFF
TRBD1,TRBJ1-1,NA,TRBV28,TGTGCCAGCAGTTTTTCAGGGGGCACTGAAGCTTTCTTT,CASSFSGGTEAFF
NA,TRBJ2-1,NA,TRBV7-6,TGTGCCAGCAGCTTAGTTCGCCTGGCTGAGCAGTTCTTC,CASSLVRLAEQFF
NA,TRBJ1-1,few,TRBV24-1,TGTGCCACCAGTGACCCGGACAGTGAAGCTTTCTTT,CATSDPDSEAFF
TRBD2,TRBJ2-1,NA,TRBV24-1,TGTGCCACTAGAGCGGGAGGGCCTGCCTCCTACAATGAGCAGTTCTTC,CATRAGGPASYNEQFF
TRBD2,TRBJ2-1,NA,TRBV6-4,TGTGCCAGCAGTGAACGGGAGGGCGGGTATGAGCAGTTCTTC,CASSEREGGYEQFF
NA,TRBJ1-3,NA,TRBV10-3,TGTGCCATCAGTGAGTCGTTTGAGAAGGAAAACACCATATATTTT,CAISESFEKENTIYF
NA,TRBJ1-1,NA,TRBV29-1,TGCAGCGTGGGGCGAGGGGGAATGAACACTGAAGCTTTCTTT,CSVGRGGMNTEAFF
NA,TRBJ1-1,NA,TRBV30,TGTGCCTGGAGTTTGGACAGTCACACTGAAGCTTTCTTT,CAWSLDSHTEAFF
TRBD2,TRBJ2-3,few,TRBV10-1,TGCGCCAGCAGTGATGGGACTAGCGGGAAAGATACGCAGTATTTT,CASSDGTSGKDTQYF
TRBD1,TRBJ1-5,NA,TRBV29-1,TGCAGCGTTGTCGTGGACAGGGGGCTAAATCAGCCCCAGCATTTT,CSVVVDRGLNQPQHF
NA,TRBJ1-2,NA,TRBV9,TGTGCCAGCAGCGTAGGGCAGGGGCAAGGCTACACCTTC,CASSVGQGQGYTF
NA,TRBJ1-1,NA,TRBV6-2/TRBV6-3,TGTGCCAGCAGTTACCAATGGGCGGCTTTCTTT,CASSYQWAAFF
NA,TRBJ1-1,once,TRBV9,TGTGCCAGCAGTCCGGGGGGTTCGCTTGAAGCTTTCTTT,CASSPGGSLEAFF
NA,TRBJ1-4,NA,TRBV7-9,TGTGCCACGGCGGGAGCAACTAATGAAAAACTGTTTTTT,CATAGATNEKLFF
TRBD1,TRBJ1-5,once,TRBV5-6,TGTGCCAGCAGCAGGACAGGGGATCAGCCCCAGCATTTT,CASSRTGDQPQHF
NA,TRBJ1-5,NA,TRBV6-5,TGTGCCAGCAGTAAGGGGACACCTTATCAGCCCCAGCATTTT,CASSKGTPYQPQHF
TRBD1,TRBJ2-2,NA,TRBV6-5,TGTGCCACGGGGACAGTCCGAACCGGGGAGCTGTTTTTT,CATGTVRTGELFF
NA,TRBJ1-2,once,TRBV18,TGTGCCAGCTCAGGCCAAAACAGTCCCTCCTATGGCTACACCTTC,CASSGQNSPSYGYTF
NA,TRBJ1-1,few,TRBV7-2,TGTGCCAGCAGTCGGGGCCCGTTGAACACTGAAGCTTTCTTT,CASSRGPLNTEAFF
NA,TRBJ2-2,NA,TRBV15,TGTGCCACCAGCGGATTGCCTAATCCCACCGGGGAGCTGTTTTTT,CATSGLPNPTGELFF
NA,TRBJ1-1,NA,TRBV29-1,TGCAGCGGGCGAGACAGGTCCATGAACACTGAAGCTTTCTTT,CSGRDRSMNTEAFF
TRBD2,TRBJ2-2,NA,TRBV30,TGTGCCTGGAGGACACTAGCGGGGCACACCGGGGAGCTGTTTTTT,CAWRTLAGHTGELFF
TRBD1,TRBJ2-1,NA,TRBV6-5,TGTGCCAGCAGAGGGACAGGGAACTACAATGAGCAGTTCTTC,CASRGTGNYNEQFF
TRBD1,TRBJ1-6,NA,TRBV6-1,TGTGCCAGCAATCGACAGGGTCAAGTCTCACCCCTCCACTTT,CASNRQGQVSPLHF
NA,TRBJ2-1,NA,TRBV10-3,TGTGCCATCAGTGAGGTAGCGGTCTCGGAGCAGTTCTTC,CAISEVAVSEQFF
NA,TRBJ1-1,NA,TRBV5-6,TGTGCCAGCAGCCTCAGGTGGATCATCCACGCTGAAGCTTTCTTT,CASSLRWIIHAEAFF
NA,TRBJ1-6,NA,TRBV20-1,TGCAGTGCTAGTCGGCAGGGGAGGGATTCACCCCTCCACTTT,CSASRQGRDSPLHF
TRBD1,TRBJ1-2,NA,TRBV28,TGTGCCAGCAGGGCTCAGGGGGCGCCGTTAGGTGGCTACACCTTC,CASRAQGAPLGGYTF
NA,TRBJ1-2,NA,TRBV19,TGTGCCAGTAGTATATCACAGGTTAACTATGGCTACACCTTC,CASSISQVNYGYTF
NA,TRBJ1-1,NA,TRBV15,TGTGCCACCAGCAGAGCGCGAGACGGGACTGAAGCTTTCTTT,CATSRARDGTEAFF
NA,TRBJ1-6,NA,TRBV3-1/TRBV3-2,TGTGCCAGCAGCCAATCGATGTTCCAAAATTCACCCCTCCACTTT,CASSQSMFQNSPLHF
TRBD1,TRBJ2-1,NA,TRBV29-1,TGCAGCGTTGAAGGGACAGGGAAATACAATGAGCAGTTCTTC,CSVEGTGKYNEQFF
NA,TRBJ2-2,NA,TRBV29-1,TGCAGCGCCGGTGTACAGAGGACCGGGGAGCTGTTTTTT,CSAGVQRTGELFF